Below, one T cell receptor beta chain is given with its context. Its matching antigen is unknown. This entry belongs to a study of OX40 agonist ivuxolimab in advanced cancers. For the study at large: The patients received ivuxolimab by intravenous route every 2 weeks at 0.01 to 10 mg/kg. Regarding the study as a whole: The specificity for antigen of the expanded peripheral T cells was not determined. In CD8+ T cells, expanded clones were on average more numerous than in CD4+.

V lost 6 bases, J lost 8 bases, and 9 bases stayed unmatched. CDR3 size: 13 residues. Germline V CDR1 and CDR2: MNHEY, SVGAGI. The repertoire was sequenced with immunoSEQ multiplex PCR; TCRdb's copy has only in-frame clones and lacks some. Of about 78,000 clones in the sample, approximately 80% were seen once. This material consisted of CD4+ or CD8+ T cells sorted from blood, taken in a trial of the OX40 agonist ivuxolimab. This receptor was obtained from an adult with an advanced solid tumor such as melanoma, head and neck, liver or kidney cancer. This chain links TRBV6-5 with TRBJ1-1; TRBD1 aligns across 7 bases. CDR3 loop: CASSQDRAREAFF. CDR3 nucleotide sequence: TGTGCCAGCAGCCAAGACAGGGCCCGGGAAGCTTTCTTT.